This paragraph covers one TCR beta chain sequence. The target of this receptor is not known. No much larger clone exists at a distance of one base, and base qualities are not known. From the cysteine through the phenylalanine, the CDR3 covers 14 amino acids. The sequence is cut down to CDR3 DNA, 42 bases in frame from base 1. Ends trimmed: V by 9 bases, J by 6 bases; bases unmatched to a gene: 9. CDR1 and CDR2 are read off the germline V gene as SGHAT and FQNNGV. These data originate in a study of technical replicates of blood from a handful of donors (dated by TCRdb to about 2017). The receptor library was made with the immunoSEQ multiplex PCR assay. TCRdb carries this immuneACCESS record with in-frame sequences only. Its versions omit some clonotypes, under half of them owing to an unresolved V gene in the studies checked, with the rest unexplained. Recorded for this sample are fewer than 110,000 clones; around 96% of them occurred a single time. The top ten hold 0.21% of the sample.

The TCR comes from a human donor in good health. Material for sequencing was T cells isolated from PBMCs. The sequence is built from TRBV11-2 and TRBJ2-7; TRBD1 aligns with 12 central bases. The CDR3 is CASETGTGGGEQYF. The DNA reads TGTGCCAGTGAGACCGGGACAGGGGGCGGCGAGCAGTACTTC. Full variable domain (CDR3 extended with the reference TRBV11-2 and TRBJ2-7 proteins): EAGVAQSPRYKIIEKRQSVAFWCNPISGHATLYWYQQILGQGPKLLIQFQNNGVVDDSQLPKDRFSAERLKGVDSTLKIQPAKLEDSAVYLCASETGTGGGEQYFGPGTRLTVT.